Shown below are 19 T cell receptor beta chains from a single sample sequenced in a study of CD8+ T cells in alopecia areata. Treatment meaning: oral pan-JAK inhibitor, 5-10 mg twice daily. TCR sequencing used cDNA made by reverse transcription of extracted RNA. Using immunoSEQ multiplex PCR, the repertoire was profiled, and TCRdb retains in-frame clones only, with some absent. Of 200,000 to 250,000 clones listed, roughly 66% are singletons. Source: CD4+ T cells sorted from blood, taken around week 42, from a patient treated with tofacitinib. These receptors came from a human donor with alopecia areata.

The table lists this clone with a few counts. The V call is TRBV14, the J call TRBJ1-1; 7 bases fit TRBD1. CDR3 length: 14 amino acids. J gave up 0 bases and V 8 bases, and 6 bases lay outside the gene matches. CDR1 is SGHDN and CDR2 is FVKESK in the germline V gene. The CDR3 protein is CASHTTGMNTEAFF. CDR3 DNA sequence: TGTGCCAGCCACACGACAGGGATGAACACTGAAGCTTTCTTT.

The CDR3 reads CASSFEGAAGLNTEAFF. In nucleotides, the CDR3 is TGCGCCAGCAGCTTTGAGGGGGCTGCTGGCCTGAACACTGAAGCTTTCTTT. The rearrangement joins TRBV5-1 to TRBJ1-1, with 7 bases fitting TRBD1. V shed 2 bases, J shed 0 bases, and the junction held 10 bases outside the gene matches. In germline, CDR1 is SGHRS, CDR2 YFSETQ. CDR3 size: 17 residues.

The rearrangement uses TRBV11-2 and TRBJ2-5, with unresolved D. CDR1 and CDR2 (germline): SGHAT, FQNNGV. This CDR3 spans 14 amino acids. V was pared by 1 base and J by 5 bases, with 11 bases between. The CDR3 bases are TGTGCCAGCAGCTTAGCTACAGCGAGGGAGACCCAGTACTTC. Translated: CASSLATARETQYF.

The rearrangement uses TRBV5-6 and TRBJ1-6, with D hard to call. The CDR3 covers 12 residues. CDR1 and CDR2 from the germline V gene are SGHDT and YYEEEE. The V and J ends lost 3 bases and 8 bases respectively, with 6 bases between them. The CDR3: CASSWRDSPLHF. CDR3 DNA: TGTGCCAGCAGCTGGAGGGATTCACCCCTCCACTTT.

CDR3 sequence (DNA): TGTGCCAGCAGCTTAAGAGGGGTAGAATGGCAGTTCTTC. Protein sequence: CASSLRGVEWQFF. This chain connects TRBV27 to TRBJ2-1; possibly TRBD1 or TRBD2 for D (5 bases each). Germline CDR1 MNHEY, CDR2 SMNVEV (reference sequence). The CDR3 sequence is 13 residues long. Trimming took 6 bases from V and 12 from J, leaving 18 bases between them.

The chain combines TRBV5-4 with TRBJ1-1; 7 positions match TRBD1. The CDR3 extends over 14 amino acids. The trim removed 9 bases at V and 4 bases at J, leaving 12 bases unmatched. Germline lookup yields CDR1 SGHNT and CDR2 YYREEE (reference sequence). CDR3 sequence reads: CATTVGTVPTEAFF. The CDR3 DNA sequence: TGTGCCACCACGGTAGGGACAGTTCCCACTGAAGCTTTCTTT.

V gene TRBV4-3 combines with J gene TRBJ2-3; unclear D gene. The CDR3 is 14 residues long. Germline assignment: CDR1 LGHNA and CDR2 YSLEER. Between the trimmed V and J ends, which lost 0 bases and 4 bases, there was a span of 8 bases. CDR3 sequence: CASSQDVDPDTQYF. The CDR3 nucleotides are TGCGCCAGCAGCCAAGATGTGGATCCAGATACGCAGTATTTT.

The rearrangement joins TRBV4-3 to TRBJ2-1; D ambiguous. This CDR3 comprises 15 residues. V lost 3 bases to trimming and J lost 7 bases, with 16 bases between them. CDR1 and CDR2 (germline): LGHNA, YSLEER. CDR3 sequence (DNA): TGCGCCAGCAGCCAGGATGCAGTGAACGGTAATGAGCAGTTCTTC. Translation gives CASSQDAVNGNEQFF.

The chain is built from TRBV5-1 and TRBJ2-2; TRBD2 is a possible D gene (5 bases). CDR1 is SGHRS, CDR2 YFSETQ, per germline. V lost 3 bases and J lost 0, with 12 bases in between. The CDR3 is 16 residues long. The CDR3 region has the DNA TGCGCCAGCAGCTCCGTGGCGGGTCCGAACACCGGGGAGCTGTTTTTT. Translated: CASSSVAGPNTGELFF.

This clone was seen a handful of times. The chain links TRBV5-5 to TRBJ1-1; unclear D gene. Germline CDR1 reads SGHKS; CDR2 reads YYEKEE (reference sequence). The CDR3 runs 15 residues. Deletions cut 5 bases from V and 0 bases from J, with 14 bases between. In nucleotides, the CDR3 is TGTGCCAGCAGTAGGGCTGCGCTTATGAACACTGAAGCTTTCTTT. Its protein is CASSRAALMNTEAFF.

This chain uses TRBV5-1 with TRBJ2-4; unclear D gene. This CDR3 spans 12 amino acids. The ends were cut back, 6 bases at V and 2 bases at J, with 6 bases in the middle. Per germline, CDR1 SGHRS and CDR2 YFSETQ. CDR3 protein: CASKASKNIQYF. The CDR3 DNA sequence: TGCGCCAGCAAGGCTTCCAAAAACATTCAGTACTTC.

The chain is built from TRBV5-6 and TRBJ2-1, with a possible D match to TRBD2 (6 bases). Between the trimmed V and J ends, which lost 1 base and 4 bases, there was a span of 12 bases. Germline CDR1 and CDR2: SGHDT and YYEEEE. The CDR3 covers 15 residues. The CDR3 is CASSLSMEGYNEQFF. The CDR3 DNA follows: TGTGCCAGCAGCTTGTCAATGGAGGGTTACAATGAGCAGTTCTTC. The whole variable domain, remainder taken from reference TRBV5-6 and TRBJ2-1, is DAGVTQSPTHLIKTRGQQVTLRCSPKSGHDTVSWYQQALGQGPQFIFQYYEEEERQRGNFPDRFSGHQFPNYSSELNVNALLLGDSALYLCASSLSMEGYNEQFFGPGTRLTVL.

This clone turned up a few times. V usage is TRBV29-1 and J usage is TRBJ2-3; 8 nucleotides match TRBD2. The CDR3 covers 14 residues. Trimming at V came to 6 bases and at J to 2 bases, leaving 7 bases not matched to a gene. Germline V gene lookup returns CDR1 SQVTM and CDR2 ANQGSEA. The CDR3 is CSVHLAGLTDTQYF. DNA for the CDR3: TGCAGCGTCCATTTAGCGGGGCTCACAGATACGCAGTATTTT.

With regard to this clone: The sample has other DNA sequences that encode this CDR3 too. The V and J genes are TRBV5-1 and TRBJ2-6, with 7 bases lining up with TRBD1. The CDR3 sequence is 16 residues long. Trimming cost V 0 bases and J 2 bases; bases outside gene matches: 2. Germline V lookup: CDR1 SGHRS, CDR2 YFSETQ. CDR3 in amino acids: CASSLGQGAGANVLTF. DNA for the CDR3: TGCGCCAGCAGCTTGGGTCAGGGGGCTGGGGCCAACGTCCTGACTTTC.

The rearrangement uses TRBV5-6 and TRBJ2-4; 10 nucleotides line up with TRBD1. The ends lost 0 bases at V and 8 bases at J; junction bases unmatched: 5. Germline V gene sequence: CDR1 SGHDT, CDR2 YYEEEE. CDR3 length: 15 amino acids. CDR3 sequence: CASSLDRDRGDIQYF. The DNA of the CDR3 is TGTGCCAGCAGCTTGGACCGGGACAGGGGAGACATTCAGTACTTC. The full variable domain, its missing parts supplied by reference TRBV5-6 and TRBJ2-4, is DAGVTQSPTHLIKTRGQQVTLRCSPKSGHDTVSWYQQALGQGPQFIFQYYEEEERQRGNFPDRFSGHQFPNYSSELNVNALLLGDSALYLCASSLDRDRGDIQYFGAGTRLSVL.

The chain employs TRBV5-1 and TRBJ2-2; D is uncertain. From germline, CDR1 is SGHRS and CDR2 YFSETQ. The CDR3 runs to 13 residues. V was cut by 6 bases and J by 5 bases, with 11 bases left in between. The CDR3 DNA reads as TGCGCCAGCACCTCTTCAGGAACCGGGGAGCTGTTTTTT. It yields the protein CASTSSGTGELFF. Full variable domain (remainder filled in from reference TRBV5-1 and TRBJ2-2): KAGVTQTPRYLIKTRGQQVTLSCSPISGHRSVSWYQQTPGQGLQFLFEYFSETQRNKGNFPGRFSGRQFSNSRSEMNVSTLELGDSALYLCASTSSGTGELFFGEGSRLTVL.

The gene calls are TRBV30 and TRBJ1-1; TRBD1 is a possible D gene (5 bases). Germline loops: CDR1 GTSNPN, CDR2 SVGIG (reference sequence). CDR3 length: 16 residues. The CDR3 sequence is CARDEQGGMMNTEAFF. The CDR3, as DNA: TGTGCTAGGGACGAGCAGGGAGGGATGATGAACACTGAAGCTTTCTTT.

This clone was picked up one time. This chain joins TRBV5-1 and TRBJ2-5; tentative D call: TRBD2 (6 bases). Germline CDR1 is SGHRS and CDR2 is YFSETQ. The CDR3 consists of 16 residues. The germline V and J ends were trimmed by 0 bases and 3 bases, with 15 bases remaining between them. CDR3 sequence: CASSLVRGRFEETQYF. The CDR3 DNA follows: TGCGCCAGCAGCTTGGTTCGGGGGAGATTTGAAGAGACCCAGTACTTC. The variable domain in full, with the rest retrieved from reference TRBV5-1 and TRBJ2-5, is KAGVTQTPRYLIKTRGQQVTLSCSPISGHRSVSWYQQTPGQGLQFLFEYFSETQRNKGNFPGRFSGRQFSNSRSEMNVSTLELGDSALYLCASSLVRGRFEETQYFGPGTRLLVL.

The chain carries TRBV9 and TRBJ2-2; TRBD2 is a possible D gene (6 bases). The CDR3 totals 14 residues. Germline V gene sequence: CDR1 SGDLS, CDR2 YYNGEE. Deletions cut 2 bases from V and 7 bases from J, with 12 bases between. CDR3 DNA: TGTGCCAGCAGCGTCGGGACTCTTGGCGGGGAGCTGTTTTTT. Protein sequence: CASSVGTLGGELFF.